This is a list of T cell receptor beta chains from one sample in a study of blood T cell repertoires in COVID-19. The data were produced by immunoSEQ multiplex PCR, yet TCRdb's version contains in-frame clones alone and is incomplete. The data hold around 250,000 clones, with around 84% observed a single time. Sequenced input: PBMCs or T cells enriched from blood (not recorded which). These receptors were collected from a young man who had recovered from COVID-19. Each CDR3 is given with its conserved first and last residue. A D gene is named only where the DNA matches it firmly.

J: TRBJ2-5
V: TRBV5-4
D: TRBD1
CDR3: CASSFPRQGGQETQYF

J: TRBJ1-1
V: TRBV14
D: NA
CDR3: CASSQAGNTEAFF

J: TRBJ2-7
V: TRBV25-1
D: TRBD2
CDR3: CASSELGLAGGYEQYF

J: TRBJ2-3
V: TRBV2
D: TRBD2
CDR3: CASSVPVGGRVYTDTQYF

J: TRBJ1-2
V: TRBV10-3
D: NA
CDR3: CAISGQVINYGYTF

J: TRBJ2-2
V: TRBV30
D: TRBD2
CDR3: CAWTPFGGASGELFF

J: TRBJ1-2
V: TRBV18
D: NA
CDR3: CASSRPETAAGGNYTF

J: TRBJ2-3
V: TRBV7-6
D: TRBD2
CDR3: CASSTPAGLGTDTQYF

J: TRBJ1-1
V: TRBV18
D: TRBD1
CDR3: CASSATGGSITEAFF

J: TRBJ2-1
V: TRBV7-2
D: NA
CDR3: CASSLGRGPYNEQFF

J: TRBJ2-3
V: TRBV13
D: NA
CDR3: CASSLLAGGDTQYF

J: TRBJ1-2
V: TRBV29-1
D: TRBD1
CDR3: CSVDRGYGYTF

J: TRBJ1-2
V: TRBV7-2
D: NA
CDR3: CASSLSHSNYGYTF

J: TRBJ1-1
V: TRBV5-1
D: NA
CDR3: CASSLSVGNAEAFF

J: TRBJ2-1
V: TRBV6-7
D: TRBD1
CDR3: CASSYGQERANEQFF

J: TRBJ1-2
V: TRBV10-3
D: NA
CDR3: CAISSGVYGYTF

J: TRBJ2-5
V: TRBV7-9
D: NA
CDR3: CASSPYRDQETQYF

J: TRBJ1-1
V: TRBV19
D: TRBD1
CDR3: CASTATGAHTEAFF

J: TRBJ2-7
V: TRBV7-2
D: TRBD1
CDR3: CASSLDGDRGYYEQYF

J: TRBJ2-7
V: TRBV28
D: NA
CDR3: CASSPAAGEQYF

J: TRBJ1-4
V: TRBV18
D: TRBD1
CDR3: CASSATGGGEKLFF